The 18 T cell receptor beta chains below come from one sample, sequenced in a study of human T cells and chemical hapten exposure. Time point meaning: patch test 1, 2 weeks after DPC sensitization. Treatment specified: therapeutic diphenylcyclopropenone sensitization with weekly scalp DPC. TCRdb analysed the RACE reads with MiXCR anew, one entry per CDR3 protein. The data contain 80,000 to 100,000 distinct CDR3 sequences, 9.5% to 15% of them seen just once; the ten biggest clones take up less than 2.5%. Sequencing was performed on whole blood, taken in connection with sensitization to the hapten diphenylcyclopropenone (DPC). Receptors originate from a woman aged 40 to 50 with alopecia areata. Some clones in this sample may be carry-over from other donors' samples.

This clonotype was recorded many times. The chain links TRBV4-1 to TRBJ2-7; D is possibly TRBD1 (6 bases). V was clipped by 3 bases and J by 3 bases, with 15 bases between them. The CDR3 covers 15 residues. CDR1 is MGHRA, CDR2 YSYEKL, per germline. The CDR3 protein is CASSQMDSAHYEQYF. CDR3 in DNA: TGCGCCAGCAGCCAGATGGACAGTGCACACTACGAGCAGTACTTC.

The chain combines TRBV5-6 with TRBJ1-5, with 7 bases lining up with TRBD1. The CDR3 is 16 residues long. V gave up 0 bases and J gave up 0 bases; unmatched junction bases: 3. Germline CDR1 reads SGHDT; CDR2 reads YYEEEE. The CDR3 DNA reads TGTGCCAGCAGCTTGGGGGGACAGCATAGCAATCAGCCCCAGCATTTT. Translation: CASSLGGQHSNQPQHF. The entire variable domain, with the rest obtained from reference TRBV5-6 and TRBJ1-5, is as follows: DAGVTQSPTHLIKTRGQQVTLRCSPKSGHDTVSWYQQALGQGPQFIFQYYEEEERQRGNFPDRFSGHQFPNYSSELNVNALLLGDSALYLCASSLGGQHSNQPQHFGDGTRLSIL.

V usage is TRBV20-1 and J usage is TRBJ2-7; the D gene is possibly TRBD1 (6 bases). Trimming cost V 3 bases and J 2 bases, with 20 bases left between them. The CDR3 covers 16 residues. Germline V lookup: CDR1 DFQATT, CDR2 SNEGSKA (reference sequence). CDR3 region: CSASSPGTHFTYEQYF. Here the CDR3 DNA reads TGCAGTGCTAGTTCTCCCGGGACACACTTCACCTACGAGCAGTACTTC.

The CDR3, as DNA: TGTGCCAGCAGCTCGGCTCGCGGGAGGGTTTATGAGCAGTTCTTC. It translates to CASSSARGRVYEQFF. The chain combines TRBV11-3 with TRBJ2-1, with TRBD2 matching 9 bases. Germline CDR1 SGHNT, CDR2 YENEEA. This CDR3 spans 15 amino acids. V lost 4 bases, J lost 8 bases, and 9 bases stayed unmatched.

Many counts were recorded for this clonotype. The V call is TRBV5-6, the J call TRBJ1-2; no clear D gene. The CDR3 sequence is 14 residues long. The germline V and J ends were trimmed by 2 bases and 8 bases, with 16 bases remaining between them. The germline V gene encodes CDR1 SGHDT and CDR2 YYEEEE. CDR3 protein: CASSFSWRAQGYTF. CDR3 DNA: TGTGCCAGCAGCTTCTCGTGGAGGGCCCAGGGCTACACCTTC.

This clonotype showed up many times. The rearrangement uses TRBV29-1 and TRBJ2-7; 9 bases match TRBD1. There are 13 residues in the CDR3. The V gene's germline CDR1 is SQVTM and CDR2 ANQGSEA. The ends lost 7 bases at V and 1 base at J; junction bases unmatched: 5. This CDR3 reads CSAEDRGSYEQYF. The CDR3 DNA reads TGCAGCGCAGAGGACAGGGGTTCCTACGAGCAGTACTTC.

This clonotype appeared many times. The rearrangement uses TRBV7-9 and TRBJ2-7, with 7 positions matching TRBD1. The J segment lost 5 bases and the V segment lost 0 bases, leaving 10 bases of the junction unmatched. This CDR3 region has 16 residues. CDR1 SEHNR and CDR2 FQNEAQ come from the germline V gene (reference sequence). The CDR3 sequence: CASSLAGGRVFDEQYF. In DNA form, the CDR3 reads TGTGCCAGCAGCTTAGCAGGGGGCAGGGTCTTCGACGAGCAGTACTTC. Combining the CDR3 with reference TRBV7-9 and TRBJ2-7 gives the whole variable domain DTGVSQNPRHKITKRGQNVTFRCDPISEHNRLYWYRQTLGQGPEFLTYFQNEAQLEKSRLLSDRFSAERPKGSFSTLEIQRTEQGDSAMYLCASSLAGGRVFDEQYFGPGTRLTVT.

This clonotype was counted ten times or more. This rearrangement joins TRBV11-2 to TRBJ2-1; perhaps TRBD2 as D (7 bases). The germline V and J ends were trimmed by 5 bases and 0 bases, with 17 bases remaining between them. The CDR3 spans 17 residues. Germline loops: CDR1 SGHAT, CDR2 FQNNGV. CDR3 residues: CASSPRGGLSSYNEQFF. The CDR3 DNA reads TGTGCCAGCAGCCCGAGGGGGGGTCTCAGCTCCTACAATGAGCAGTTCTTC.

The rearrangement uses TRBV7-3 and TRBJ2-1; TRBD2 matches 7 bases. The CDR3 covers 16 residues. CDR1 and CDR2 from the germline V gene are SGHTA and FQGTGA. Trimming cost V 5 bases and J 3 bases; bases outside gene matches: 10. As DNA, the CDR3 is TGTGCCAGCAGCACCCGGGGGAGGGCCGACTACAATGAGCAGTTCTTC. It translates to CASSTRGRADYNEQFF.

The CDR3 nucleotides read TGTGCCAGCAGCTCCGACAGGGACACTGAAGCTTTCTTT. This encodes CASSSDRDTEAFF. The chain links TRBV11-3 to TRBJ1-1; TRBD1 matches at 7 bases. This CDR3 comprises 13 residues. With V trimmed by 4 bases and J by 3 bases, 2 bases remained unmatched. Germline CDR1 SGHNT, CDR2 YENEEA.

The chain links TRBV21-1 to TRBJ2-4. TRBV21-1 is classified as a pseudogene. The CDR3 length is 15 residues. The CDR3 nucleotides are TGTGCCAGCAGCAAAGGAAGAGGACCCAAAAACATTCAGTACTTC. As protein: CASSKGRGPKNIQYF.

This chain links TRBV20-1 with TRBJ1-1; perhaps TRBD1 as D (5 bases). Germline CDR1 reads DFQATT; CDR2 reads SNEGSKA (reference sequence). The CDR3 is made up of 12 amino acids. V lost 0 bases to trimming and J lost 6 bases, with 8 bases between them. In nucleotides, the CDR3 is TGCAGTGCTAGAGATCCAGGGTCTGAAGCTTTCTTT. This gives the protein CSARDPGSEAFF.

This clonotype has more than one count but fewer than ten. The chain uses TRBV6-4 and TRBJ2-3; D is unclear. CDR3 length equals 13 residues. The V end was cut by 3 bases, the J end by 2 bases, with 6 bases between. Germline V gene data show CDR1 as MRHNA and CDR2 as SNTAGT. The CDR3 loop is CASSDGVTDTQYF. In DNA, the CDR3 is TGTGCCAGCAGTGATGGGGTCACAGATACGCAGTATTTT.

The rearrangement links TRBV7-3 to TRBJ2-6; D call uncertain. The CDR3 runs to 14 residues. V was clipped by 4 bases and J by 6 bases, with 10 bases between them. Germline V lookup: CDR1 SGHTA, CDR2 FQGTGA. CDR3 DNA: TGTGCCAGCAGCTCGGGCGGAATGGCCAACGTCCTGACTTTC. Protein sequence: CASSSGGMANVLTF. The full variable domain, in which reference TRBV7-3 and TRBJ2-6 provide the parts outside the CDR3, is GAGVSQTPSNKVTEKGKYVELRCDPISGHTALYWYRQSLGQGPEFLIYFQGTGAADDSGLPNDRFFAVRPEGSVSTLKIQRTERGDSAVYLCASSSGGMANVLTFGAGSRLTVL.

The J gene is TRBJ1-4, the V gene TRBV2, with D possibly matching TRBD1 (6 bases). The germline gives CDR1 SNHLY, CDR2 FYNNEI. The CDR3 totals 13 residues. The ends were cut back, 6 bases at V and 8 bases at J, with 13 bases in the middle. The DNA for the CDR3 is TGTGCCAGCAGCGACGGGGGGCGAGAAAAACTGTTTTTT. It specifies CASSDGGREKLFF.

A few counts support this clonotype. The chain links TRBV5-8 to TRBJ1-2, with TRBD1 as a possible D gene (5 bases). With 0 bases removed from V and 8 bases from J, the gap between germline ends came to 11 bases. From germline, CDR1 is SGHTS and CDR2 YDEGEE. The CDR3 loop spans 13 amino acids. The CDR3 coding sequence is TGTGCCAGCAGCTTGGGCAGGGTTTGGGGCTACACCTTC. The encoded protein is CASSLGRVWGYTF.

The rearrangement links TRBV7-9 to TRBJ1-1, with D uncertain. The germline V gene encodes CDR1 SEHNR and CDR2 FQNEAQ (reference sequence). Trimming stripped 7 bases from V and 0 bases from J, with 9 bases between. The CDR3 runs 13 residues. The CDR3: CASMAVVNTEAFF. The CDR3, as DNA: TGTGCCAGCATGGCCGTCGTGAACACTGAAGCTTTCTTT.

The chain has TRBV28 and TRBJ2-1; 10 nucleotides line up with TRBD2. The germline CDR1 and CDR2 sequences are MDHEN and SYDVKM. Unmatched junction bases numbered 3, after V lost 3 bases and J lost 4 bases. The CDR3 has 15 amino acids. The CDR3 protein is CASSLTSGLYNEQFF. The CDR3 coding sequence is TGTGCCAGCAGTTTGACTAGCGGGTTATACAATGAGCAGTTCTTC.